This T cell receptor (beta chain) was sequenced in a study of T cell repertoires in cytomegalovirus infection. Study-level background: Recently identified HLA-C-restricted CMV epitopes were used, and well-studied HLA-B-restricted CMV epitopes were used as well. Through public TCR beta signatures, both CMV infection and matching HLA type were indicated. Broader study findings: Carriers of CMV plus the relevant HLA were identified by cumulative public TCR beta family frequency. The study found HLA-C-restricted CMV-specific TCR beta clonotypes dominating the ex vivo response.

Concerning this clonotype itself: Its specificity is unknown. The junction differs from germline at one of its ends, possibly a read error.

TCRdb reprocessed the reads with MiXCR, giving one entry per CDR3 protein. This sample has approximately 1,000,000 distinct CDR3 sequences; approximately 33% occur once, and the top ten carry 13%. Germline V gives CDR1 SGHVS, CDR2 FNYEAQ. The CDR3 has 14 residues. This material consisted of cultured CD8+ T cells from PBMCs, taken from culture after CMV antigen stimulation. The source is a human donor in good health (CMV status not recorded). Some clones in this sample may be carry-over from other donors' samples. This chain connects TRBV7-6 to TRBJ2-1; 7 positions agree with TRBD1. The CDR3 DNA is TGTGCTAGCAGCCTCGGGACAGAATACAATGAGCAGTTCTTC. It encodes CASSLGTEYNEQFF.